This TCR beta chain was identified in a study of type 1 and type 2 diabetes patients (dated by TCRdb to 2016 to 2017). Turning to the overall study: Eight or nine type 1 diabetes patients, a few type 2 diabetes patients and about 6 nondiabetic controls were recruited in China to form the cohort. The study profiled TCRbeta repertoires by high-throughput sequencing to compare type 1 diabetes, type 2 diabetes and nondiabetic individuals. Paired-end sequencing of TCRbeta libraries was performed on Illumina HiSeq 2000 or MiSeq instruments. The whole study generated some 20,000,000 paired-end reads. Type 2 diabetes patients served as a disease comparison group for the type 1 diabetes patients. When roughly 20-cycle amplification was compared with roughly 25-cycle amplification, V gene usage looked similar, suggesting that primer efficiencies were similar and PCR bias was random. Across the study, CD4+ and CD8+ T cells were positively selected from PBMCs by means of CD4 or CD8 MicroBeads on MACS columns. The paper as a whole reports these results and caveats: Highly correlated V and J gene usage patterns were observed for type 2 diabetes and control samples, with an average of approximately 0.97 between samples. The study groups were not matched for age and gender, which could bias interpretation. In both CD4+ and CD8+ T cells, type 2 diabetes repertoires were highly diverse and significantly more diverse than type 1 diabetes repertoires. Type 2 diabetes patients had few highly-expanded CD4+ clones (median one), and those clones made up a median about 3.9% of reads. Only a limited number of T2D and control samples were sequenced, so some T1D-only HECs might also appear in more T2D or control samples.

Spanning cysteine to phenylalanine, the CDR3 consists of 13 amino acids. Left in the record is the CDR3 DNA by itself, 39 bases read in frame from the first base. V and J lose 6 bases and 5 bases, and a span of 13 bases separates them. CDR1 and CDR2 are drawn from the germline V gene: SGHRS, YFSETQ. This clonotype was seen just once. Its antigen is not yet known. No base-level quality is on record; no much larger clone is a single base apart. One read provides weak support. Standard classification criteria for type 1 or type 2 diabetes were met by all diabetic patients, and glucose and C-peptide were assessed by WHO-recommended methods. Donors with other autoimmune diseases or infections within the previous four weeks were excluded. Approximately 10 milliliters of peripheral blood were collected from each participant. PBMCs were isolated with LymphoPrep density separation. TCRdb records Illumina MiSeq as the sequencer. For TCRbeta CDR3 amplification, the template was genomic DNA taken from the sorted T cell subsets. The TCRbeta CDR3 region was amplified by multiplex PCR with 30 forward and 13 reverse primers. PCR products were purified with AMPure XP beads, then indices and adaptors were added in a second roughly 25-cycle PCR. Before sequencing, libraries were gel-purified with the QIAquick Gel Extraction Kit. The study's processing was this. FLASH was used to merge paired-end reads, and IgBLAST was used to align the merged reads to IMGT V, D and J germline references. After reads whose alignment identity to germline references fell below 70% were discarded, roughly 10,000,000 reads remained study-wide. IMGT definitions were followed to assign CDR3 boundaries, reading frame and productivity. Clones at or above 1% of reads were defined as highly-expanded clones, and diversity was measured by normalized Shannon entropy. Unpaired two-tailed t-tests were used to test for differences in Shannon entropy between groups. TCRdb reanalyzed the raw reads on its own, using fastp at Q25 for trimming and MiXCR for clone calling, and kept in-frame beta chains. All rows with the same CDR3 protein become a single entry with the most common DNA and genes. For this entry, the V and J calls and clone size follow TCRdb and not the study's own pipeline. In all, the sample holds under 300,000 distinct CDR3 sequences, and approximately 45% of those were seen once. Roughly 13% of the sample is in the top ten clones.

Sequenced material: peripheral blood mononuclear cells (PBMCs). The sequence derives from a man younger than 35 with type 2 diabetes. The sequence links TRBV5-1 to TRBJ2-3; possibly the D gene is TRBD2, per 5 matching bases. The CDR3: CASKGSEGDTQYF. The DNA reads TGCGCCAGCAAAGGGTCCGAGGGAGATACGCAGTATTTT.